The 10 T cell receptor beta chains in this list originate from one sample, sequenced in a study of persistence of HIV-infected CD4 T cells. This nonspecific control used anti-CD3/anti-CD28 bead stimulation of CD4+ T cells. CD4+ T cells upregulating both CD40 ligand and CD69 were sorted as responding cells. Their cognate antigens are unknown. The libraries were made with immunoSEQ version 4 in survey mode. Here immunoSEQ multiplex PCR was the method, and the copy in TCRdb shows in-frame clones only, minus some. The sample includes some 45,000 clones, about 87% of them seen just once. The source was CD4+ T cells sorted from PBMCs after approximately 20-hour stimulation, collected from a patient who received antiretroviral therapy. The receptors were gathered from an adult woman with HIV who was CMV-seropositive.

The chain joins TRBV13 to TRBJ1-3; D unresolved. The CDR3 loop spans 13 amino acids. Germline assignment: CDR1 PRHDT and CDR2 FYEKMQ (reference sequence). Trimming cost V 2 bases and J 3 bases, with 5 bases left between them. The CDR3 region is CASSLSSGNTIYF. The CDR3 bases are TGTGCCAGCAGCTTATCCAGTGGAAACACCATATATTTT. Together with reference TRBV13 and TRBJ1-3, the CDR3 gives the full variable domain: AAGVIQSPRHLIKEKRETATLKCYPIPRHDTVYWYQQGPGQDPQFLISFYEKMQSDKGSIPDRFSAQQFSDYHSELNMSSLELGDSALYFCASSLSSGNTIYFGEGSWLTVV.

V usage is TRBV19 and J usage is TRBJ1-4; D might be TRBD1 (5 bases). Germline-derived CDR1 and CDR2 are LNHDA and SQIVND (reference sequence). There are 14 residues in the CDR3. V shed 3 bases and J shed 8 bases, with 13 bases lying between them. The CDR3 region has the DNA TGTGCCAGTAGTATTCAGGGTGGAGGAGAAAAACTGTTTTTT. Translated, it gives CASSIQGGGEKLFF.

This chain links TRBV7-3 with TRBJ2-3, with 14 bases that match TRBD2. The CDR3 has 14 amino acids. Germline CDR1 SGHTA, CDR2 FQGTGA. Trimming removed 8 bases from V and 4 bases from J; junction bases left unmatched: 2. CDR3 DNA: TGTGCCAGCGGACTAGCGGGGGGTTCAGATACGCAGTATTTT. Residues: CASGLAGGSDTQYF.

This chain links TRBV10-1 with TRBJ1-1; D remains ambiguous. Germline V gene data show CDR1 as WNHNN and CDR2 as SYGVQD (reference sequence). Trimming cost V 3 bases and J 1 base, with 3 bases left between them. The CDR3 loop spans 12 amino acids. The CDR3 DNA reads as TGCGCCAGCAGTGACCCGAACACTGAAGCTTTCTTT. It yields the protein CASSDPNTEAFF.

The J gene is TRBJ1-1, the V gene TRBV2; D gene ambiguous. V shed 0 bases and J shed 5 bases, with 7 bases lying between them. The CDR3 runs 13 residues. Germline values: CDR1 SNHLY, CDR2 FYNNEI. CDR3 nucleotide sequence: TGTGCCAGCAGTGAAGCGTTCAAGACTGAAGCTTTCTTT. This translates into CASSEAFKTEAFF.

CDR3 DNA sequence: TGCGCCAGCAGAGGGGTGTCTACTAATGAAAAACTGTTTTTT. It yields the protein CASRGVSTNEKLFF. The V call is TRBV5-1, the J call TRBJ1-4; D may be TRBD1 (5 bases). Trimming shortened V by 5 bases and J by 2 bases, and 10 bases separated the two germline ends. The CDR3 covers 14 residues. Germline V gene sequence: CDR1 SGHRS, CDR2 YFSETQ.

The chain employs TRBV5-4 and TRBJ1-6; D perhaps matches TRBD1 (5 bases). The CDR3 runs 16 residues. V was trimmed by 0 bases and J by 10 bases, leaving 17 bases between them. Looked up from germline, CDR1 is SGHNT and CDR2 is YYREEE (reference sequence). The CDR3 reads CASSLGVAGRNSPLHF. The CDR3 DNA follows: TGTGCCAGCAGCTTGGGAGTCGCAGGGAGGAACTCACCCCTCCACTTT.

The rearrangement uses TRBV30 and TRBJ2-1; D unclear. Germline V gene sequence: CDR1 GTSNPN, CDR2 SVGIG (reference sequence). CDR3 length: 11 residues. Trimming took 3 bases from V and 10 from J, leaving 10 bases between them. The CDR3 protein is CAWSRLGEQFF. The CDR3 nucleotides are TGTGCCTGGAGCCGGCTCGGGGAGCAGTTCTTC.

The V gene is TRBV30, the J gene TRBJ1-3, with D possibly matching TRBD1 (5 bases). V was clipped by 0 bases and J by 0 bases, with 6 bases between them. This CDR3 is 14 amino acids long. Germline-derived CDR1 and CDR2 are GTSNPN and SVGIG (reference sequence). The CDR3 bases are TGTGCCTGGAGTGTAGGACACTCTGGAAACACCATATATTTT. Translating gives CAWSVGHSGNTIYF.

The chain couples TRBV14 to TRBJ1-6; a weak D match, TRBD1 (5 bases). The V and J ends lost 1 base and 7 bases respectively, with 11 bases between them. This CDR3 is built from 15 residues. CDR1 and CDR2 (germline): SGHDN, FVKESK. CDR3 coding DNA: TGTGCCAGCAGCCAAGCTCACAGGTCCAATTCACCCCTCCACTTT. It specifies CASSQAHRSNSPLHF.